Included here is one TCR beta chain sequence, with context. These data come from a study of blood T cell repertoires in COVID-19. The wider study: Sites across the United States, Italy and Spain contributed samples from acute and convalescent COVID-19. T cells, B-cell-depleted T cells, or PBMCs provided the cDNA or gDNA that served as material.

Assay: immunoSEQ multiplex PCR; the TCRdb copy retains only in-frame clones and omits some. The sample contains fewer than 130,000 clones, approximately 79% of which appear only once. Germline lookup yields CDR1 SEHNR and CDR2 FQNEAQ (reference sequence). The CDR3 totals 15 residues. V gave up 6 bases and J gave up 9 bases; unmatched junction bases: 13. The receptor was derived from a man in his sixties or seventies with active or convalescent COVID-19. Sequencing input: peripheral blood. The rearrangement joins TRBV7-9 to TRBJ2-1; TRBD1 matches at 8 bases. CDR3 in amino acids: CASRAGTGGTIEQFF. The CDR3 DNA sequence: TGTGCCAGCAGAGCCGGGACAGGAGGTACGATTGAGCAGTTCTTC.